This T cell receptor (beta chain) was captured in a study of OX40 agonist ivuxolimab in advanced cancers. Study context: Three patients got partial responses; one had hepatocellular carcinoma and two had cutaneous melanoma. Whole-study results and caveats: Nonresponders, in some cases, also had low normalized T-cell clonal expansion. Averaging showed that CD8+ T cells had more expanded clones than CD4+ did. At 0.1 to 3.0 mg/kg, clonal expansion of CD4+ and CD8+ blood T cells had occurred by week 6.

Profiling relied on immunoSEQ multiplex PCR, and the TCRdb table lists in-frame clones only, not all of them. This sample has around 34,000 clones, with around 81% found just once. On this clone: No antigen is known for it. Additional DNA sequences in this sample encode the identical CDR3.

Trimming at V came to 5 bases and at J to 2 bases, leaving 3 bases not matched to a gene. The CDR3 runs to 14 residues. The germline gives CDR1 SGHRS, CDR2 YFSETQ. Material: CD4+ or CD8+ T cells sorted from blood, obtained in a trial of the OX40 agonist ivuxolimab. The V and J genes are TRBV5-1 and TRBJ2-1; 8 nucleotides match TRBD1. The source of this sequence is an adult with an advanced solid tumor such as melanoma, head and neck, liver or kidney cancer. The CDR3 DNA is TGCGCCAGCAGGAGACAGGGGCCCTACAATGAGCAGTTCTTC. Translating gives CASRRQGPYNEQFF. Looking up the rest from reference TRBV5-1 and TRBJ2-1 gives the full variable domain: KAGVTQTPRYLIKTRGQQVTLSCSPISGHRSVSWYQQTPGQGLQFLFEYFSETQRNKGNFPGRFSGRQFSNSRSEMNVSTLELGDSALYLCASRRQGPYNEQFFGPGTRLTVL.